The rows below give T cell receptor beta chains drawn from one sample of a study of T-cell memory formation after mild COVID-19. One entry per CDR3 protein results from TCRdb running MiXCR on the 5' RACE reads. The sample shows 550,000 to 600,000 distinct CDR3 sequences, about 20% of them seen only once. Sequencing was performed on PBMCs or a T cell subset sorted from them (not recorded which). These receptors were taken from an adult woman who had mild COVID-19 (a few samples of this study predate the infection). Cell type and time point are not known. Both conserved end residues are part of each CDR3. A D gene is named only where the DNA matches it firmly. Clone size is given for some rows only: seen once, a few or many times, or a class if the clone is expanded.

TRBD2	TRBJ2-1	many	TRBV3-1	CASSQVGGRSAREQFF	TGTGCCAGCAGCCAAGTAGGCGGGAGGTCTGCCCGTGAGCAGTTCTTC
.	TRBJ1-6	.	TRBV5-6	CASSSKAGYNSPLHF	TGTGCCAGCAGCTCCAAGGCAGGGTACAATTCACCCCTCCACTTT
.	TRBJ1-6	.	TRBV6-6	CASTPFSVSSYNSPLHF	TGTGCCAGCACTCCCTTCAGTGTCAGCTCCTATAATTCACCCCTCCACTTT
.	TRBJ1-1	.	TRBV7-2	CASSLPPGQGPNTEAFF	TGTGCCAGCAGCCTACCCCCGGGGCAGGGACCGAACACTGAAGCTTTCTTT
.	TRBJ1-5	.	TRBV20-1	CSARIAQGVLSQHF	TGCAGTGCTAGAATTGCACAGGGAGTCTTGTCCCAGCATTTT
.	TRBJ2-7	.	TRBV18	CASSPPVLSDHSSYEQYF	TGTGCCAGCTCACCACCGGTTTTGTCAGACCACTCCTCCTACGAGCAGTACTTC
.	TRBJ1-1	few	TRBV7-2	CASSLGRGAFTEAFF	TGTGCCAGCAGCTTAGGCCGGGGGGCTTTCACTGAAGCTTTCTTT
TRBD1	TRBJ1-5	.	TRBV20-1	CSARRDRGEPQHF	TGCAGTGCTAGAAGGGACAGGGGGGAGCCCCAGCATTTT
TRBD1	TRBJ2-6	few	TRBV5-1	CASSTTGVGANVLTF	TGCGCCAGCAGCACGACAGGGGTCGGGGCCAACGTCCTGACTTTC
.	TRBJ2-1	few	TRBV7-8	CASSSREGGSYNEQFF	TGTGCCAGCAGCTCCAGAGAGGGGGGTTCCTACAATGAGCAGTTCTTC
.	TRBJ2-7	.	TRBV23-1	CATQTRGVSFYEQYF	TGCGCCACCCAGACTCGAGGGGTCTCGTTCTACGAGCAGTACTTC
TRBD2	TRBJ2-3	few	TRBV18	CASSPQAPRGTAGADTQYF	TGTGCCAGCTCACCCCAGGCACCTCGAGGGACGGCGGGGGCAGATACGCAGTATTTT
.	TRBJ2-5	few	TRBV5-1	CASYDTLGETQYF	TGCGCCAGCTACGATACCCTGGGAGAGACCCAGTACTTC
.	TRBJ1-1	.	TRBV20-1	CSAGGAGEGTSEAFF	TGCAGTGCTGGTGGGGCGGGTGAAGGGACTTCTGAAGCTTTCTTT
.	TRBJ2-7	few	TRBV29-1	CSGGPGTYEQYF	TGCAGCGGAGGTCCGGGTACCTACGAGCAGTACTTC
TRBD2	TRBJ2-1	.	TRBV7-8	CASSSEVRGGYNEQFF	TGTGCCAGCAGCTCGGAGGTGCGGGGGGGCTACAATGAGCAGTTCTTC
TRBD1	TRBJ2-3	.	TRBV2	CGQGSVDTQYF	TGTGGACAGGGGAGTGTGGATACGCAGTATTTT
TRBD1	TRBJ1-5	.	TRBV12-3/TRBV12-4	CASKQGYNQPQHF	TGTGCCAGCAAACAGGGGTACAATCAGCCCCAGCATTTT
.	TRBJ2-7	few	TRBV28	CASSPISSYEQYF	TGTGCCAGCAGTCCCATAAGCTCCTACGAGCAGTACTTC
.	TRBJ1-1	.	TRBV4-1	CASTKGVWNTEAFF	TGCGCCAGCACCAAAGGCGTGTGGAACACTGAAGCTTTCTTT
TRBD2	TRBJ2-5	few	TRBV5-5	CASSPGGLGGSETQYF	TGTGCCAGCAGCCCGGGGGGACTAGGCGGGAGCGAGACCCAGTACTTC
.	TRBJ1-2	.	TRBV18	CASSPPGDHSYGYTF	TGTGCCAGCTCACCACCGGGGGATCACTCCTATGGCTACACCTTC
.	TRBJ2-7	few	TRBV28	CASSLIVSYEQYF	TGTGCCAGCAGTTTGATCGTCTCCTACGAGCAGTACTTC
TRBD1	TRBJ1-5	.	TRBV6-2/TRBV6-3	CASSSTGEVQPQHF	TGTGCCAGCAGTTCGACAGGGGAAGTTCAGCCCCAGCATTTT
TRBD2	TRBJ2-5	few	TRBV3-1	CASSHPGLAGGETQYF	TGTGCCAGCAGCCATCCCGGACTAGCGGGAGGGGAGACCCAGTACTTC
.	TRBJ2-7	few	TRBV5-1	CASSATDREDAEQYF	TGCGCCAGCAGCGCAACTGACAGGGAGGACGCCGAGCAGTACTTC
TRBD2	TRBJ2-5	once	TRBV29-1	CSVGRTWRGETQYF	TGCAGCGTCGGTAGGACATGGCGGGGGGAGACCCAGTACTTC
TRBD1	TRBJ1-1	.	TRBV29-1	CSVENRGLGTEAFF	TGCAGCGTTGAGAACAGGGGGCTGGGCACTGAAGCTTTCTTT
TRBD1	TRBJ2-7	.	TRBV4-2	CASSPPDRVDEQYF	TGTGCCAGCAGCCCCCCGGACAGGGTTGACGAGCAGTACTTC
TRBD2	TRBJ2-3	many	TRBV29-1	CSAEGTSGRSTDTQYF	TGCAGCGCCGAAGGGACTAGCGGGAGGTCCACAGATACGCAGTATTTT
TRBD2	TRBJ2-3	many	TRBV10-3	CAISDVGLADTQYF	TGTGCCATCAGTGATGTGGGACTAGCAGATACGCAGTATTTT
.	TRBJ1-1	.	TRBV5-5	CASSPWSGETTEAFF	TGTGCCAGCAGCCCGTGGTCGGGGGAGACCACTGAAGCTTTCTTT
TRBD2	TRBJ2-3	.	TRBV7-3	CASSPSGGKTSTDTQYF	TGTGCCAGCAGCCCGAGCGGGGGGAAAACTAGCACAGATACGCAGTATTTT
.	TRBJ1-2	few	TRBV29-1	CSVKVRNYGYTF	TGCAGCGTGAAGGTGCGGAACTATGGCTACACCTTC
.	TRBJ2-3	few	TRBV15	CATSRDIGRQYF	TGTGCCACCAGCAGAGATATCGGCAGGCAATATTTT
.	TRBJ1-4	.	TRBV3-1	CASSDKTGTNNEKLFF	TGTGCCAGCAGCGATAAAACCGGGACTAACAATGAAAAACTGTTTTTT
.	TRBJ2-7	few	TRBV7-6	CASSHDGTVYEQYF	TGTGCCAGCAGCCACGACGGGACGGTGTACGAGCAGTACTTC
.	TRBJ2-1	.	TRBV28	CASSLGRGGASNEQFF	TGTGCCAGCAGTTTGGGTAGGGGTGGGGCGAGTAATGAGCAGTTCTTC
TRBD1	TRBJ1-1	.	TRBV20-1	CSSTGTGLGHTEAFF	TGCAGCTCCACCGGGACAGGGTTAGGGCACACTGAAGCTTTCTTT
TRBD2	TRBJ2-3	.	TRBV12-3/TRBV12-4	CASSFRTSGEDTQYF	TGTGCCAGCAGTTTCAGGACTAGCGGGGAAGATACGCAGTATTTT
.	TRBJ1-5	few	TRBV6-2/TRBV6-3	CASSYGGFSNQPQHF	TGTGCCAGCAGTTATGGAGGGTTTAGCAATCAGCCCCAGCATTTT
.	TRBJ1-2	few	TRBV29-1	CSVEMTGSGYTF	TGCAGCGTTGAAATGACGGGGTCTGGCTACACCTTC
.	TRBJ1-1	few	TRBV3-1	CASSQGGRDTEAFF	TGTGCCAGCAGCCAAGGGGGGAGGGACACTGAAGCTTTCTTT
.	TRBJ2-6	.	TRBV6-6	CASSSPGGANVLTF	TGTGCCAGCAGTTCCCCTGGGGGGGCCAACGTCCTGACTTTC
.	TRBJ2-1	many	TRBV12-3/TRBV12-4	CASRPLGENEQFF	TGTGCCAGCAGACCCCTAGGCGAGAATGAGCAGTTCTTC
.	TRBJ1-1	few	TRBV5-1	CASSSKTRNENTEAFF	TGCGCCAGCAGCTCTAAGACGCGAAATGAGAACACTGAAGCTTTCTTT
.	TRBJ1-2	.	TRBV6-5	CASSYRALEDYGYTF	TGTGCCAGCAGTTATCGGGCCTTAGAGGACTATGGCTACACCTTC
.	TRBJ1-4	.	TRBV5-1	CASSLAASTTTNEKLFF	TGCGCCAGCAGCTTAGCGGCCTCAACTACAACTAATGAAAAACTGTTTTTT
.	TRBJ2-5	.	TRBV18	CASSPPVGQTQYF	TGTGCCAGCTCACCACCCGTAGGGCAGACCCAGTACTTC